Following are 24 T cell receptor beta chains from one sample sequenced in a study of human T cells and chemical hapten exposure (dated by TCRdb to the early 2020s). The library was prepared using RACE. This sample was sequenced with a NextSeq 500. TCRdb's own reprocessing of the public reads used fastp at Q25 and MiXCR and kept productive beta chains. Records with the same CDR3 protein are collapsed into one entry carrying the most frequent genes and DNA. This sample gives tens of thousands of distinct CDR3 sequences in total; less than 15% of them show up just once. The ten largest clonotypes hold 4.6% of the sample. This sample's time point label indicates: pre-sensitization, week 0. This sample's treatment or condition label indicates: therapeutic diphenylcyclopropenone sensitization with weekly scalp DPC. This specimen was whole blood, taken in connection with sensitization to the hapten diphenylcyclopropenone (DPC). These receptors originate from a woman in her forties or fifties with alopecia areata. Some clones in this sample may be carry-over from other donors' samples.

The sample holds many counts of this clonotype. The chain is built from TRBV6-5 and TRBJ2-7; 8 positions match TRBD2. The CDR3 length is 14 residues. The trim removed 11 bases at V and 2 bases at J, leaving 11 bases unmatched. The V gene's germline CDR1 is MNHEY and CDR2 SVGAGI. CDR3 nucleotide sequence: TGTGCCGCGCGGACTAGCTTCTTCCCCTACGAGCAGTACTTC. Protein product: CAARTSFFPYEQYF.

The chain is built from TRBV6-1 and TRBJ2-6; D uncertain. The V gene's germline CDR1 is MNHNS and CDR2 SASEGT. V was clipped by 5 bases and J by 4 bases, with 12 bases between them. The CDR3 loop spans 15 amino acids. DNA for the CDR3: TGTGCCAGCAGTCCTACATGGTCCGGGGCCAACGTCCTGACTTTC. Residues: CASSPTWSGANVLTF.

This clonotype has a handful of counts. The chain joins TRBV7-2 to TRBJ1-1, with a possible D match to TRBD1 (6 bases). The CDR3 is made up of 12 amino acids. With 6 bases removed from V and 7 bases from J, the gap between germline ends came to 12 bases. Germline V gives CDR1 SGHTA, CDR2 FQGNSA. The CDR3 coding sequence is TGTGCCAGCAGTTGGGGACAAAGTGAAGCTTTCTTT. It is translated as CASSWGQSEAFF.

This rearrangement joins TRBV11-3 to TRBJ1-6, with D hard to call. This CDR3 is built from 13 residues. Germline lookup yields CDR1 SGHNT and CDR2 YENEEA. Trimming left V 3 bases short and J 7 bases short, with 7 bases between. The CDR3 DNA is TGTGCCAGCAGCTTGACATCAAATTCACCCCTCCACTTT. Translated, it gives CASSLTSNSPLHF.

This clonotype has a handful of counts. One junction end disagrees with the germline gene, perhaps due to a read error. The gene calls are TRBV18 and TRBJ2-7; 14 bases fit TRBD2. Germline V gene lookup returns CDR1 KGHSH and CDR2 LQKENI. The CDR3 length is 13 residues. This CDR3 reads CASSPGLAGVAAF. The CDR3 DNA is TGTGCCAGCTCACCGGGACTAGCGGGAGTAGCAGCCTTC.

This clonotype is medium-sized in the sample. The rearrangement joins TRBV27 to TRBJ2-7; 8 nucleotides agree with TRBD1. V was clipped by 5 bases and J by 5 bases; unmatched bases: 2. Germline V gene lookup returns CDR1 MNHEY and CDR2 SMNVEV (reference sequence). This CDR3 is 12 amino acids long. CDR3 nucleotide sequence: TGTGCCAGCAGTGTACAGGGGGACGAGCAGTACTTC. Translating gives CASSVQGDEQYF.

This clonotype was seen a few times. The gene calls are TRBV7-9 and TRBJ2-2; D might be TRBD1 or TRBD2, each matching 6 bases. There are 18 residues in the CDR3. Germline-derived CDR1 and CDR2 are SEHNR and FQNEAQ (reference sequence). V lost 5 bases, J lost 6 bases, and 25 bases lay in between. The CDR3 DNA reads TGTGCCAGCAGCACCAGGGGAGGTCTGGAAATGGTTTCCGGGGAGCTGTTTTTT. Encoded protein: CASSTRGGLEMVSGELFF.

This clonotype was counted ten times or more. The chain links TRBV18 to TRBJ2-1, with a tentative D call TRBD2 (6 bases). V lost 3 bases, J lost 9 bases, and 15 bases lay in between. The CDR3 totals 14 residues. Germline-derived CDR1 and CDR2 are KGHSH and LQKENI. CDR3 sequence (DNA): TGTGCCAGCTCACCCCCTGCGCGGGGCGGTGAGCAGTTCTTC. This codes for CASSPPARGGEQFF.

This rearrangement joins TRBV12-3 or TRBV12-4 to TRBJ2-1; D might be TRBD2 (5 bases). The CDR3 totals 12 residues. V gave up 4 bases and J gave up 7 bases, with 8 bases separating them. CDR3 DNA: TGTGCCAGCAGTTGGACTGTGAATGAGCAGTTCTTC. Its translation: CASSWTVNEQFF.

The chain is built from TRBV20-1 and TRBJ2-2; 7 nucleotides align to TRBD2. V dropped 5 bases and J dropped 1; count of bases not matched to a gene: 4. CDR3 size: 14 residues. CDR1 is DFQATT and CDR2 is SNEGSKA in the germline V gene (reference sequence). The CDR3 loop reads CSAPGGGNTGELFF. CDR3 nucleotide sequence: TGCAGTGCTCCGGGGGGTGGGAACACCGGGGAGCTGTTTTTT.

This clonotype was counted a few times. The chain carries TRBV9 and TRBJ2-7; TRBD1 agrees at 7 bases. Per germline, CDR1 SGDLS and CDR2 YYNGEE. V lost 0 bases to trimming and J lost 3 bases; unmatched junction nucleotides: 9. This CDR3 has 16 residues. CDR3 residues: CASSVATGQTGYEQYF. For the CDR3, the DNA is TGTGCCAGCAGCGTAGCGACGGGACAGACGGGCTACGAGCAGTACTTC.

The sample holds a few counts of this clonotype. CDR3 nucleotide sequence: TGTGCCACCAGCAGAGGGACTAGCGGGAGAATGGCTGAGACCCAGTACTTC. Its protein product is CATSRGTSGRMAETQYF. J is TRBJ2-5 and V is TRBV15; 13 bases line up with TRBD2. This CDR3 spans 17 amino acids. CDR1 is LNHNV, CDR2 YYDKDF, per germline (reference sequence). V trimming: 1 base; J trimming: 5 bases; junction bases outside the gene matches: 7.

This clonotype showed up just a few times. DNA of the CDR3: TGTGCCACCCGGGACATGTACAATGAGCAGTTCTTC. This translates into CATRDMYNEQFF. The J gene is TRBJ2-1, the V gene TRBV24-1; a weak D match, TRBD1 (6 bases). Looked up from germline, CDR1 is KGHDR and CDR2 is SFDVKD. V was pared by 9 bases and J by 4 bases, with 9 bases between. The CDR3 totals 12 residues.

J is TRBJ1-5 and V is TRBV6-2 or TRBV6-3, with D hard to call. The CDR3 is made up of 13 amino acids. Trimming cost V 6 bases and J 5 bases, with 11 bases left between them. Germline loops: CDR1 MNHEY, CDR2 SVGEGT. The CDR3 region has the DNA TGTGCCAGCAGCACTGTTGGGGATCAGCCCCAGCATTTT. It encodes CASSTVGDQPQHF.

In this sample, this clonotype turned up a few times. This chain joins TRBV12-3 or TRBV12-4 and TRBJ2-7; D might be TRBD1 (6 bases). The V and J ends lost 5 bases and 3 bases respectively, with 17 bases between them. The CDR3 is 15 amino acids. The CDR3 DNA reads as TGTGCCAGCAGTCCAGGGGTGCAAGGTAGCTACGAGCAGTACTTC. Its protein product is CASSPGVQGSYEQYF.

This clonotype was detected a few times. The chain employs TRBV7-9 and TRBJ1-1; D uncertain. Trimming took 3 bases from V and 7 from J, leaving 9 bases between them. Germline CDR1 reads SEHNR; CDR2 reads FQNEAQ (reference sequence). The CDR3 runs 12 residues. The CDR3 spells CASSFRTVEAFF. The CDR3 DNA follows: TGTGCCAGCAGCTTTCGGACCGTTGAAGCTTTCTTT.

This clonotype was seen a handful of times. As DNA, the CDR3 is TGCAGTGCTGTAAGAGCGGGAGGGCCTTCAGATACGCAGTATTTT. Residues: CSAVRAGGPSDTQYF. This sequence joins TRBV20-1 and TRBJ2-3; 10 bases are shared with TRBD2. The junction had 9 bases not matched to a gene; V was cut back by 5 bases and J by 4 bases. This CDR3 is 15 amino acids long. Per germline, CDR1 DFQATT and CDR2 SNEGSKA (reference sequence).

This clonotype has more than one count but fewer than ten. V usage is TRBV29-1 and J usage is TRBJ2-5; 10 bases line up with TRBD2. Germline trimming cut 4 bases from V and 3 bases from J; bases unmatched to any gene: 2. CDR1 is SQVTM, CDR2 ANQGSEA, per germline. The CDR3 loop spans 13 amino acids. The chain's CDR3 is CSVGGTSEETQYF. The CDR3 DNA sequence: TGCAGCGTTGGGGGGACTAGCGAAGAGACCCAGTACTTC.

The rearrangement uses TRBV21-1 and TRBJ1-4. TRBV21-1 is termed a pseudogene. This CDR3 has 16 amino acids. CDR3 loop: CASSTLGGSFNEKLFF. The CDR3 DNA is TGTGCCAGCAGCACGTTGGGAGGGTCGTTCAATGAAAAACTGTTTTTT.

This clonotype came up a few times. The chain recombines TRBV18 with TRBJ2-1; D tentatively fits TRBD1 or TRBD2 (5 bases each). The germline V and J ends were trimmed by 0 bases and 8 bases, with 17 bases remaining between them. The CDR3 contains 16 residues. Looked up from germline, CDR1 is KGHSH and CDR2 is LQKENI. For the CDR3, the DNA is TGTGCCAGCTCACCACCGTTACGGGACCGTGGGCATGAGCAGTTCTTC. Translated, it gives CASSPPLRDRGHEQFF.

Written as DNA, the CDR3 is TGCAGTGCTAGGTTCCCCCATGGCGGGAGTGTCGGTGAGCAGTTCTTC. Translation: CSARFPHGGSVGEQFF. V usage is TRBV20-1 and J usage is TRBJ2-1; 7 positions match TRBD2. V was pared by 3 bases and J by 9 bases, with 17 bases of the junction left unmatched. Germline values: CDR1 DFQATT, CDR2 SNEGSKA (reference sequence). This CDR3 is built from 16 residues.

There are a few counts of this clonotype. The chain is built from TRBV28 and TRBJ2-7; maybe TRBD2 (6 bases). V was pared by 7 bases and J by 4 bases, with 14 bases between. This CDR3 is 13 amino acids long. Germline V gene lookup returns CDR1 MDHEN and CDR2 SYDVKM. This CDR3 reads CASTPRGRYEQYF. The CDR3 DNA is TGTGCCAGCACTCCCAGAGGGAGGTACGAGCAGTACTTC.

The table lists this clonotype with many counts. The rearrangement joins TRBV20-1 to TRBJ2-1, with a possible D match to TRBD1 (5 bases). Germline lookup yields CDR1 DFQATT and CDR2 SNEGSKA (reference sequence). The CDR3 spans 15 residues. The ends were cut back, 0 bases at V and 7 bases at J, with 16 bases in the middle. As DNA, the CDR3 is TGCAGTGCTAGAGACAGGGTCATCGGTGGGAATGAGCAGTTCTTC. As protein: CSARDRVIGGNEQFF.

This clonotype was recorded a few times. The chain carries TRBV6-1 and TRBJ2-1; 7 bases are shared with TRBD1. Germline trimming cut 7 bases from V and 7 bases from J; bases unmatched to any gene: 7. CDR1 and CDR2 (germline): MNHNS, SASEGT. This CDR3 is 13 amino acids long. DNA of the CDR3: TGTGCCAGCAATCGACAGGGATTGAATGAGCAGTTCTTC. Protein sequence: CASNRQGLNEQFF.